The 24 T cell receptor beta chains below were found in one sample sequenced in a study of low-dose radiotherapy and immunotherapy resistance in tumors. First-strand cDNA relied on TRAV- and TRBV-specific primers spanning alpha and beta chains. Amplification of TCRs used a constant-region primer and V-primer adapter for about 19 PCR cycles. Each CDR3 protein gets one entry after TCRdb re-called the reads with MiXCR. The sample has about 13,000 distinct CDR3 sequences, more than 60% seen once. The receptors were sampled from a human donor with advanced metastatic prostate, ovarian, gallbladder or colorectal cancer (not recorded which). This table probably holds off-target reads from a library built for another chain.

The chain couples TRBV20-1 to TRBJ1-2, with D unclear. This CDR3 spans 12 amino acids. CDR1 DFQATT and CDR2 SNEGSKA come from the germline V gene (reference sequence). The V end was cut by 0 bases, the J end by 4 bases, with 6 bases between. CDR3 sequence reads: CSARELLYGYTF. The CDR3 DNA follows: TGCAGTGCTAGAGAACTTCTCTATGGCTACACCTTC.

This chain uses TRBV19 with TRBJ1-6; no reliable D call. CDR3 size: 16 residues. Trimming took 1 base from V and 3 from J, leaving 10 bases between them. Germline CDR1 reads LNHDA; CDR2 reads SQIVND (reference sequence). CDR3 sequence (DNA): TGTGCCAGTAGTATAGTAACGGATTTCTATAATTCACCCCTCCACTTT. Encoded protein: CASSIVTDFYNSPLHF.

This CDR3 is CAISDGRKGFTDTQYF. Written as DNA, the CDR3 is TGTGCCATCAGTGATGGGAGGAAGGGGTTCACAGATACGCAGTATTTT. The chain uses TRBV10-3 and TRBJ2-3, with D possibly matching TRBD2 (6 bases). The CDR3 contains 16 residues. Per the germline V gene, CDR1 is ENHRY and CDR2 is SYGVKD. Deletions cut 3 bases from V and 2 bases from J, with 15 bases between.

This clonotype was observed a single time. The chain has TRBV10-3 and TRBJ2-3; D is unclear. Germline CDR1 is ENHRY and CDR2 is SYGVKD. V gave up 11 bases and J gave up 0 bases, with 12 bases separating them. The CDR3 loop spans 13 amino acids. In nucleotides, the CDR3 is TGTGCCGCCGGCACATCGAGCACAGATACGCAGTATTTT. Protein product: CAAGTSSTDTQYF.

The CDR3 nucleotides read TGTGCCACCAGGCCCAGGGTAGGAGAGACCCAGTACTTC. Its protein product is CATRPRVGETQYF. This sequence joins TRBV6-1 and TRBJ2-5; D possibly corresponds to TRBD1 (5 bases). Germline values: CDR1 MNHNS, CDR2 SASEGT. The CDR3 has 13 amino acids. V lost 10 bases and J 4 bases, leaving 16 bases between the germline ends.

J is TRBJ1-3 and V is TRBV29-1; D unclear. The germline CDR1 and CDR2 sequences are SQVTM and ANQGSEA. V lost 1 base, J lost 9 bases, and 10 bases lay in between. The CDR3 spans 12 residues. The CDR3 here is CSVEVAAGTIYF. CDR3 sequence (DNA): TGCAGCGTTGAAGTGGCCGCGGGCACCATATATTTT.

J is TRBJ2-1 and V is TRBV10-3; D unresolved. The germline V and J ends were trimmed by 9 bases and 5 bases, with 11 bases remaining between them. The CDR3 covers 12 residues. Germline CDR1 ENHRY, CDR2 SYGVKD. The CDR3 loop is CAISPVHNEQFF. The CDR3 DNA is TGTGCCATTTCGCCGGTTCACAATGAGCAGTTCTTC.

This rearrangement joins TRBV7-8 to TRBJ2-2; D perhaps matches TRBD1 (5 bases). CDR1 and CDR2 (germline): SGHVS, FQNEAQ. V shed 1 base and J shed 6 bases, with 18 bases lying between them. This CDR3 contains 17 residues. The DNA for the CDR3 is TGTGCCAGCAGCTTAGTAGTGTGGGGCGCTTATGCCGGGGAGCTGTTTTTT. Translation: CASSLVVWGAYAGELFF.

This rearrangement joins TRBV5-1 to TRBJ2-1; either TRBD1 or TRBD2 may supply D (5 bases each). Per germline, CDR1 SGHRS and CDR2 YFSETQ. CDR3 length: 15 amino acids. V was cut by 4 bases and J by 0 bases, with 11 bases left in between. Here the CDR3 DNA reads TGCGCCAGCAGCACCGGGACCGTCTCCTACAATGAGCAGTTCTTC. Encoded protein: CASSTGTVSYNEQFF.

The chain carries TRBV4-1 and TRBJ2-3; perhaps TRBD2 as D (7 bases). This CDR3 region has 14 residues. Germline V gene data show CDR1 as MGHRA and CDR2 as YSYEKL. V was pared by 2 bases and J by 6 bases, with 12 bases between. CDR3 bases: TGCGCCAGCAGCCAACTAGGGGGGGAGGATACGCAGTATTTT. The encoded protein is CASSQLGGEDTQYF.

This rearrangement joins TRBV18 to TRBJ1-5; D is perhaps TRBD1 (6 bases). The CDR3 covers 15 residues. V shed 2 bases and J shed 7 bases, with 15 bases lying between them. CDR1 and CDR2 (germline): KGHSH, LQKENI. CDR3 nucleotides: TGTGCCAGCTCACCAGTTCAGGAGGGGGGACAGCCCCAGCATTTT. This codes for CASSPVQEGGQPQHF. Filled out from reference TRBV18 and TRBJ1-5, the complete variable domain reads NAGVMQNPRHLVRRRGQEARLRCSPMKGHSHVYWYRQLPEEGLKFMVYLQKENIIDESGMPKERFSAEFPKEGPSILRIQQVVRGDSAAYFCASSPVQEGGQPQHFGDGTRLSIL.

This rearrangement joins TRBV2 to TRBJ1-5; 7 bases are shared with TRBD1. Per germline, CDR1 SNHLY and CDR2 FYNNEI. Losses at the gene ends were 5 bases for V and 4 bases for J; bases not matched to a gene: 8. The CDR3 sequence is 15 residues long. This chain's CDR3 is CASSPRTGKNQPQHF. As DNA, the CDR3 is TGTGCCAGCAGTCCGAGGACAGGCAAAAATCAGCCCCAGCATTTT.

The genes are TRBV4-1 and TRBJ2-3; D remains unclear. The V end lost 4 bases, the J end lost 6 bases, and 8 bases lay between the germline ends. There are 12 residues in the CDR3. Germline CDR1 reads MGHRA; CDR2 reads YSYEKL. CDR3 protein: CASSPSLDTQYF. In nucleotides, the CDR3 is TGCGCCAGCAGCCCCTCGCTTGATACGCAGTATTTT.

The rearrangement uses TRBV12-3 or TRBV12-4 and TRBJ1-3; D remains ambiguous. The CDR3 consists of 14 residues. The V and J ends lost 7 bases and 4 bases respectively, with 14 bases between them. CDR3 nucleotide sequence: TGTGCCAGCATTGGGGTGCAGAGGGGAAACACCATATATTTT. Translated, it gives CASIGVQRGNTIYF.

V usage is TRBV19 and J usage is TRBJ1-5, with D possibly being TRBD1 (6 bases). Germline CDR1 reads LNHDA; CDR2 reads SQIVND (reference sequence). The CDR3 totals 15 residues. Trimming stripped 6 bases from V and 2 bases from J, with 14 bases between. For the CDR3, the DNA is TGTGCCAGTAGGACACAGGGAATTGGCAATCAGCCCCAGCATTTT. Protein product: CASRTQGIGNQPQHF.

In regard to this clonotype: The junction shows a germline mismatch at one end, possibly a read error. V gene TRBV5-3 combines with J gene TRBJ2-5; 7 bases fit TRBD2. TRBV5-3 is filed as an ORF, its function uncertain. CDR3 size: 15 residues. The CDR3 reads CASSLKAGAQETQYF. The CDR3 region has the DNA TGTGCCAGCAGCTTGAAGGCGGGAGCCCAAGAGACCCAGTACTTC.

The V gene is TRBV7-2, the J gene TRBJ1-1; TRBD1 aligns across 7 bases. V shed 5 bases and J 11 bases; nucleotides not matched to a gene: 14. Germline CDR1 is SGHTA and CDR2 is FQGNSA. CDR3 length: 14 residues. CDR3 in amino acids: CASSEHRGGFGAFF. Written as DNA, the CDR3 is TGTGCCAGCAGCGAACACAGGGGCGGGTTTGGGGCTTTCTTT.

This clonotype was seen a handful of times. The genes are TRBV5-5 and TRBJ1-6; D perhaps matches TRBD1 (5 bases). The CDR3 consists of 14 residues. The V and J ends lost 1 base and 10 bases respectively, with 12 bases between them. Germline CDR1 reads SGHKS; CDR2 reads YYEKEE (reference sequence). The CDR3 DNA sequence: TGTGCCAGCAGCTTGCGGCAGGGCGAATCACCCCTCCACTTT. Amino acids: CASSLRQGESPLHF.

This clonotype was counted a single time. V is TRBV2 and J is TRBJ2-3; 13 bases are a match to TRBD2. Unmatched junction bases numbered 2, after V lost 4 bases and J lost 4 bases. CDR3 length equals 15 residues. CDR1 and CDR2 (germline): SNHLY, FYNNEI. CDR3 protein: CASSGTSGGSDTQYF. In DNA form, the CDR3 reads TGTGCCAGCAGTGGGACTAGCGGGGGTTCAGATACGCAGTATTTT.

This chain joins TRBV29-1 and TRBJ1-1, with 9 bases matching TRBD1. The CDR3 runs 13 residues. Germline V gene sequence: CDR1 SQVTM, CDR2 ANQGSEA. J was trimmed by 1 base and V by 6 bases; bases with no gene match: 3. For the CDR3, the DNA is TGCAGCGTCACAGGGGGCAAGAACACTGAAGCTTTCTTT. It codes for CSVTGGKNTEAFF.

The DNA for the CDR3 is TGTGCCAGCAGAACCAAGGACAGATTGAACACTGAAGCTTTCTTT. Translation gives CASRTKDRLNTEAFF. J is TRBJ1-1 and V is TRBV7-9; D is perhaps TRBD1 (6 bases). This CDR3 is built from 15 residues. Deletions cut 6 bases from V and 0 bases from J, with 14 bases between. The germline V gene encodes CDR1 SEHNR and CDR2 FQNEAQ (reference sequence).

This sequence joins TRBV4-3 and TRBJ1-5; TRBD1 is a possible D gene (6 bases). Germline V gene data show CDR1 as LGHNA and CDR2 as YSLEER. This CDR3 contains 14 residues. Trimming took off 6 bases at V and 5 bases at J, with 14 bases between the two ends. The CDR3 DNA is TGCGCCAGCAGTTGGGGGGGCTGGGATCAGCCCCAGCATTTT. This sequence encodes CASSWGGWDQPQHF.

A few counts support this clonotype. CDR3 protein: CSVVRAGGDYGYTF. Here the CDR3 DNA reads TGCAGCGTTGTTAGGGCAGGGGGCGACTATGGCTACACCTTC. V gene TRBV29-1 combines with J gene TRBJ1-2; 8 nucleotides line up with TRBD1. CDR1 is SQVTM and CDR2 is ANQGSEA in the germline V gene. V lost 4 bases to trimming and J lost 3 bases; unmatched junction nucleotides: 7. The CDR3 is made up of 14 amino acids. Full variable domain (outside the CDR3, taken from reference TRBV29-1 and TRBJ1-2): SAVISQKPSRDICQRGTSLTIQCQVDSQVTMMFWYRQQPGQSLTLIATANQGSEATYESGFVIDKFPISRPNLTFSTLTVSNMSPEDSSIYLCSVVRAGGDYGYTFGSGTRLTVV.

V and J are TRBV6-5 and TRBJ2-1, with D perhaps given as TRBD1 or TRBD2 (6 bases each). Germline-derived CDR1 and CDR2 are MNHEY and SVGAGI. The length of the CDR3 is 16 residues. V lost 6 bases and J 6 bases, leaving 21 bases between the germline ends. CDR3 region: CASSSSRGGVGNEQFF. In nucleotides, the CDR3 is TGTGCCAGCAGCTCTTCCAGGGGCGGGGTGGGCAATGAGCAGTTCTTC.